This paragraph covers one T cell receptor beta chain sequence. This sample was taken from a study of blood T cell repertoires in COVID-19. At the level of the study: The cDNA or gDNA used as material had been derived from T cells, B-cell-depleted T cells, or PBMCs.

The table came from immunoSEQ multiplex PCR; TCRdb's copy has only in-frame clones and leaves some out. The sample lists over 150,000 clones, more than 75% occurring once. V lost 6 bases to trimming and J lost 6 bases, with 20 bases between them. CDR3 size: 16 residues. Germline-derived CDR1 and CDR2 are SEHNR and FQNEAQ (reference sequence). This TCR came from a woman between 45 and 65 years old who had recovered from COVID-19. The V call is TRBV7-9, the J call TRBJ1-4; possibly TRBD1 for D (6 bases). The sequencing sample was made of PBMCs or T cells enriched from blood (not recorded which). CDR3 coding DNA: TGTGCCAGCAGTCGTCCCAGGGGCCTGGCTGATGAAAAACTGTTTTTT. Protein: CASSRPRGLADEKLFF.